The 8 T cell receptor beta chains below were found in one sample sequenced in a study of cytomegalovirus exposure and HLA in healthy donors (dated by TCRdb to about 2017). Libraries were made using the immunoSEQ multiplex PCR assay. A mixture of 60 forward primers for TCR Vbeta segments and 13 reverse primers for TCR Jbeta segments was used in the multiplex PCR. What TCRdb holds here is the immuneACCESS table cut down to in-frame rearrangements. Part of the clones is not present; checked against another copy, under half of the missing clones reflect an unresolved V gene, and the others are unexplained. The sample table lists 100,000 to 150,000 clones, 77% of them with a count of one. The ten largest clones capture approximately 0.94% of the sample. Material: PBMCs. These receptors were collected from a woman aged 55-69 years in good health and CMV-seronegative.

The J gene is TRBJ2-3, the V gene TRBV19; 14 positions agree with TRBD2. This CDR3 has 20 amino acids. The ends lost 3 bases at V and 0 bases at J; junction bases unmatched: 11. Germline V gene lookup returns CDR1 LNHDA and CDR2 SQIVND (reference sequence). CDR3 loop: CASSIRGGLAGDGSTDTQYF. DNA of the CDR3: TGTGCCAGTAGTATTCGAGGGGGACTAGCGGGAGACGGTAGCACAGATACGCAGTATTTT.

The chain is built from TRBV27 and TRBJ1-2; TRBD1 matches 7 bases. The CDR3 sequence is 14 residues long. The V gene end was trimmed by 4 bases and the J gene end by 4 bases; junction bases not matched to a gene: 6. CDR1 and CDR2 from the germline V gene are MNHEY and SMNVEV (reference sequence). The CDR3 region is CASSSPWDSYGYTF. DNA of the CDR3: TGTGCCAGCAGTTCTCCCTGGGACAGCTATGGCTACACCTTC.

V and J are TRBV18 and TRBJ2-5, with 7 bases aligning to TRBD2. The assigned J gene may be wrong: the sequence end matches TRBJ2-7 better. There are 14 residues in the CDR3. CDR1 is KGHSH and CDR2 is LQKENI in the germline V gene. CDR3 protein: CASSPPGLPYEQYF. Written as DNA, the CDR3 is TGTGCCAGCTCACCACCGGGACTACCCTACGAGCAGTACTTC.

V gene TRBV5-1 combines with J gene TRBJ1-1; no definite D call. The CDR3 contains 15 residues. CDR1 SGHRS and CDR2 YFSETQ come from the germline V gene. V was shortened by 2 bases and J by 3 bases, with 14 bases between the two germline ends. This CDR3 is CASSFRAGLDTEAFF. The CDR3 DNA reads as TGCGCCAGCAGCTTTAGGGCGGGTTTGGACACTGAAGCTTTCTTT.

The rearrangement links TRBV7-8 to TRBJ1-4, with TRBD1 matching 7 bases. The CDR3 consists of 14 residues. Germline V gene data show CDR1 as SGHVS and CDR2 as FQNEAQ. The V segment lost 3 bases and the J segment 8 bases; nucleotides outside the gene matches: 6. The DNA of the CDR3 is TGTGCCAGCAGCTTGAGGGACAGCTCGGAAAAACTGTTTTTT. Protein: CASSLRDSSEKLFF.

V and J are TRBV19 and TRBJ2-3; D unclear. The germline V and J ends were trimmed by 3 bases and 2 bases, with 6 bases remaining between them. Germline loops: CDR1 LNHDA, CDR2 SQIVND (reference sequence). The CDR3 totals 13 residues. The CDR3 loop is CASSMADTDTQYF. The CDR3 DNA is TGTGCCAGTAGTATGGCGGACACAGATACGCAGTATTTT.

The DNA for the CDR3 is TGTGCCAGCAGTGAAAGGGGGACCGACAACTATGGCTACACCTTC. Translated, it gives CASSERGTDNYGYTF. The V and J genes are TRBV6-1 and TRBJ1-2; D perhaps matches TRBD1 (6 bases). There are 15 residues in the CDR3. CDR1 is MNHNS, CDR2 SASEGT, per germline. The ends were cut back, 2 bases at V and 2 bases at J, with 12 bases in the middle.

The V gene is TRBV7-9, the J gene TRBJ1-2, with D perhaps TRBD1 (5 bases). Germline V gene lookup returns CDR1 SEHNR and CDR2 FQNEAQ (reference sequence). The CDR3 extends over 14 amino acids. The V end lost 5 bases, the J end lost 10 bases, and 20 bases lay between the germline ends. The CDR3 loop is CASSPKGGESPYTF. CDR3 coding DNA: TGTGCCAGCAGCCCGAAAGGAGGGGAGAGTCCCTACACCTTC.